Given below is one TCR beta chain in context. cDNA came from about 0.5 to 1 ug RNA primed by random hexamers. TCRdb analysed the immunoSEQ multiplex PCR reads with MiXCR anew, one entry per CDR3 protein. The sample yields 170,000 or so distinct CDR3 sequences, 95% to 96% seen once. These data are taken from a study of CD8 T cells in Susac syndrome. Trimming stripped 1 base from V and 1 base from J, with 11 bases between. The CDR3 totals 16 residues. In germline, CDR1 is MGHDK, CDR2 SYGVNS. This clonotype was obtained from a human donor with Susac syndrome. The sequenced material came from CD4+ T cells from PBMCs. The V and J genes are TRBV25-1 and TRBJ1-5; D might be TRBD1 (5 bases). The CDR3 protein is CASSESSGGSNQPQHF. The CDR3 bases are TGTGCCAGCAGTGAATCAAGTGGGGGGAGCAATCAGCCCCAGCATTTT. Variable domain in full (rest from reference TRBV25-1 and TRBJ1-5): EADIYQTPRYLVIGTGKKITLECSQTMGHDKMYWYQQDPGMELHLIHYSYGVNSTEKGDLSSESTVSRIRTEHFPLTLESARPSHTSQYLCASSESSGGSNQPQHFGDGTRLSIL.